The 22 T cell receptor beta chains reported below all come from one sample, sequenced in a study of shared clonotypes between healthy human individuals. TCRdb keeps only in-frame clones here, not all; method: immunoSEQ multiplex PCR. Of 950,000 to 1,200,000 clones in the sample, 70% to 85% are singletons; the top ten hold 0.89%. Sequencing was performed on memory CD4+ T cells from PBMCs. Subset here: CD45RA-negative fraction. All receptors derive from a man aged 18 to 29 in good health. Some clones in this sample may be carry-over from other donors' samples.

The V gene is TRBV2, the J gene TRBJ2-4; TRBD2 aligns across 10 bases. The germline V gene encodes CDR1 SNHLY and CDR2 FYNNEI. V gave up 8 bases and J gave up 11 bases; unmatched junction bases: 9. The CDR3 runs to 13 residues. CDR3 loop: CASGGSGRFLQYF. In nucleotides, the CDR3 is TGTGCCAGCGGCGGTAGCGGGAGGTTTCTTCAGTACTTC. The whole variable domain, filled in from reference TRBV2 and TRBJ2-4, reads EPEVTQTPSHQVTQMGQEVILRCVPISNHLYFYWYRQILGQKVEFLVSFYNNEISEKSEIFDDQFSVERPDGSNFTLKIRSTKLEDSAMYFCASGGSGRFLQYFGAGTRLSVL.

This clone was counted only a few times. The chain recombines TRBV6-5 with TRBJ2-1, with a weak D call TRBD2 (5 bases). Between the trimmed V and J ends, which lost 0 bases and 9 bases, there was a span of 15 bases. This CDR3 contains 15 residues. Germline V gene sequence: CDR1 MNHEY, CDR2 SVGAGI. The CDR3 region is CASSYSTAGVGEQFF. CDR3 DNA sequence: TGTGCCAGCAGTTACTCGACCGCGGGCGTAGGTGAGCAGTTCTTC.

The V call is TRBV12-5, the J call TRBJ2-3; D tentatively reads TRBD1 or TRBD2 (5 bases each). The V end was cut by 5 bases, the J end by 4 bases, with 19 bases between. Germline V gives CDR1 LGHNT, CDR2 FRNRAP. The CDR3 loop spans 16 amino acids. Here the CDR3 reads CASGPGRGDRPDTQYF. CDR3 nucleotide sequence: TGTGCTAGTGGTCCTGGTCGTGGGGACCGTCCAGATACGCAGTATTTT.

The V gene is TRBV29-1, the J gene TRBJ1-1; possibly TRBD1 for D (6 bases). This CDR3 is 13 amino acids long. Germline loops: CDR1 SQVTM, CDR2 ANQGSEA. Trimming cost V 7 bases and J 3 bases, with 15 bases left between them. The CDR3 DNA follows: TGCAGCGCCCGACAGGTACCAGACACTGAAGCTTTCTTT. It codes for CSARQVPDTEAFF.

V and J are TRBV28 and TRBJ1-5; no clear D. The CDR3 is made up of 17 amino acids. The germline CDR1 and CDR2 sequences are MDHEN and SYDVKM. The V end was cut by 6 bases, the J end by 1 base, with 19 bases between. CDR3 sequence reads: CASSPRHFRVSNQPQHF. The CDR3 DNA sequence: TGTGCCAGCAGCCCTCGACATTTCCGGGTAAGCAATCAGCCCCAGCATTTT. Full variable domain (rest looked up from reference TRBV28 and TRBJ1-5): DVKVTQSSRYLVKRTGEKVFLECVQDMDHENMFWYRQDPGLGLRLIYFSYDVKMKEKGDIPEGYSVSREKKERFSLILESASTNQTSMYLCASSPRHFRVSNQPQHFGDGTRLSIL.

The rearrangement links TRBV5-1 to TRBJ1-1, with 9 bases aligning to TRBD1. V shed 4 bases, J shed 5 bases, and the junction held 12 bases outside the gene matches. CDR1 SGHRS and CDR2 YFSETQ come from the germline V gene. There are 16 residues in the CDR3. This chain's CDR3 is CASSPPGQGSGTEAFF. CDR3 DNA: TGCGCCAGCAGCCCCCCGGGACAGGGATCGGGGACTGAAGCTTTCTTT.

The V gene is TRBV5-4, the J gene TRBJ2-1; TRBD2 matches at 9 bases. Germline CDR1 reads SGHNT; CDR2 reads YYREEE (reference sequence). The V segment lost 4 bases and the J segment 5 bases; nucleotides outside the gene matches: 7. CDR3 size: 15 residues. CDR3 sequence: CASSASSGDHNEQFF. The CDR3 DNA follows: TGTGCCAGCAGCGCATCTAGCGGGGACCACAATGAGCAGTTCTTC.

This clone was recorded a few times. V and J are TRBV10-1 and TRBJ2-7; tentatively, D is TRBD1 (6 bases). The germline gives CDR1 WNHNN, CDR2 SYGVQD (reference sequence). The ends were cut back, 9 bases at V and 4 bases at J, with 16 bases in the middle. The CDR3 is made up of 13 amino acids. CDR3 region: CARVSGQGYEQYF. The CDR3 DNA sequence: TGCGCCAGAGTATCGGGACAAGGATACGAGCAGTACTTC.

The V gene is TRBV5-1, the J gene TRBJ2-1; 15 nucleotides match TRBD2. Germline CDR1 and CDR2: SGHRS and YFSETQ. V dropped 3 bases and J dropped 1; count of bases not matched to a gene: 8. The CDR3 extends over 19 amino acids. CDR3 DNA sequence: TGCGCCAGCAGCTCACCCGGACTAGCGGGAGGGCCGTCCTACAATGAGCAGTTCTTC. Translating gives CASSSPGLAGGPSYNEQFF.

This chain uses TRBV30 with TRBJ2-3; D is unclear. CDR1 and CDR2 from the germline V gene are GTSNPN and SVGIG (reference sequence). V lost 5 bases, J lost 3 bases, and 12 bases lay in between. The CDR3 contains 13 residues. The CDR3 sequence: CAWSLGLTDTQYF. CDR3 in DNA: TGTGCCTGGTCCCTGGGTTTGACAGATACGCAGTATTTT.

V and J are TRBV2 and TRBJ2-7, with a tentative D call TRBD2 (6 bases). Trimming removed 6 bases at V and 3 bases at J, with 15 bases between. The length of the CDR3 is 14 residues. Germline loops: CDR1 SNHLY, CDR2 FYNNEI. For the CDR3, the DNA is TGTGCCAGCAGCCGGACCCTGGGGGGCTACGAGCAGTACTTC. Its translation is CASSRTLGGYEQYF.

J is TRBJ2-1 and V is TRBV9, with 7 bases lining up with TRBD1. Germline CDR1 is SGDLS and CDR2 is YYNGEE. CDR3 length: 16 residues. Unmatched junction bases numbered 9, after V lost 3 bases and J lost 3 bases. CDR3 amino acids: CASSGDRDTYYNEQFF. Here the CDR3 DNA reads TGTGCCAGCAGCGGAGACAGGGACACCTACTACAATGAGCAGTTCTTC.

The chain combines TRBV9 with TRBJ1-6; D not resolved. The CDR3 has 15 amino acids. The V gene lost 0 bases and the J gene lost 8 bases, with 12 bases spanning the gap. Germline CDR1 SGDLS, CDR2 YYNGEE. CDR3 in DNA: TGTGCCAGCAGCGTAGGAGCCTCAGTGGATTCACCCCTCCACTTT. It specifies CASSVGASVDSPLHF.

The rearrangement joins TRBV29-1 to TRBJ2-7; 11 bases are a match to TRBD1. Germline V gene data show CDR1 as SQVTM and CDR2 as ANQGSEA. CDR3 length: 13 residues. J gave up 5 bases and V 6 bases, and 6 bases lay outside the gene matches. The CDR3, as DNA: TGCAGCGTGAGGGGACAGGGGGGGAACGAGCAGTACTTC. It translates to CSVRGQGGNEQYF.

CDR3 sequence: CASSLKGLEGYTF. DNA of the CDR3: TGTGCCAGCTCACTTAAGGGGTTGGAGGGCTACACCTTC. The chain links TRBV18 to TRBJ1-2; weak D call: TRBD1 (5 bases). CDR3 length: 13 residues. Germline assignment: CDR1 KGHSH and CDR2 LQKENI. The V end was cut by 4 bases, the J end by 8 bases, with 14 bases between.

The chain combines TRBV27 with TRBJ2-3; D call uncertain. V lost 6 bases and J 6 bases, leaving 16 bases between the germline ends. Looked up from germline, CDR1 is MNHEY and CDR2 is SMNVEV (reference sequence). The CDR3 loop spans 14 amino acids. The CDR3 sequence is CASRRLAPRDTQYF. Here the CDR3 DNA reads TGTGCCAGCAGACGGCTCGCCCCTCGGGATACGCAGTATTTT.

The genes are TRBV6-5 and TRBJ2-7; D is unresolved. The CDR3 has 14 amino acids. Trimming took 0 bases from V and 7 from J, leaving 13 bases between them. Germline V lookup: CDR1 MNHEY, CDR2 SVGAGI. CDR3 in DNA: TGTGCCAGCAGTTACTCGCCCTCCCAGAGAGAGCAGTACTTC. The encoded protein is CASSYSPSQREQYF.

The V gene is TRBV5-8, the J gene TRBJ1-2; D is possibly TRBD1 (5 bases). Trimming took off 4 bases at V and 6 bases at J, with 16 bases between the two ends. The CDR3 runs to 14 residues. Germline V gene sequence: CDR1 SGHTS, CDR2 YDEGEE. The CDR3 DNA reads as TGTGCCAGCAGCCCCGACTTGGGGGGTAATGGCTACACCTTC. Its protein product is CASSPDLGGNGYTF.

The CDR3 sequence is CSVGWTGNTIYF. The CDR3 DNA sequence: TGCAGCGTTGGCTGGACAGGAAACACCATATATTTT. The V gene is TRBV29-1, the J gene TRBJ1-3; the D gene is possibly TRBD1 (5 bases). Germline CDR1 SQVTM, CDR2 ANQGSEA. Trimming took 4 bases from V and 4 from J, leaving 8 bases between them. The CDR3 has 12 residues. Full variable domain (outside the CDR3, taken from reference TRBV29-1 and TRBJ1-3): SAVISQKPSRDICQRGTSLTIQCQVDSQVTMMFWYRQQPGQSLTLIATANQGSEATYESGFVIDKFPISRPNLTFSTLTVSNMSPEDSSIYLCSVGWTGNTIYFGEGSWLTVV.

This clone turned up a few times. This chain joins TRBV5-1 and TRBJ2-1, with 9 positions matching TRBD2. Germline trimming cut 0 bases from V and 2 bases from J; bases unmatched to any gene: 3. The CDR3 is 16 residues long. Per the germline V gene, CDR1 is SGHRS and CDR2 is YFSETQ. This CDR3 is CASSLGLAVAYNEQFF. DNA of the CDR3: TGCGCCAGCAGCTTGGGACTAGCGGTAGCCTACAATGAGCAGTTCTTC.

CDR3: CASSVPGLAAYNEQFF. Written as DNA, the CDR3 is TGTGCCAGCAGCGTCCCGGGCCTAGCGGCCTACAATGAGCAGTTCTTC. V usage is TRBV9 and J usage is TRBJ2-1; 7 bases map to TRBD2. V lost 2 bases and J lost 2; bases outside the gene matches: 7. Germline V gene data show CDR1 as SGDLS and CDR2 as YYNGEE. The CDR3 runs to 16 residues.

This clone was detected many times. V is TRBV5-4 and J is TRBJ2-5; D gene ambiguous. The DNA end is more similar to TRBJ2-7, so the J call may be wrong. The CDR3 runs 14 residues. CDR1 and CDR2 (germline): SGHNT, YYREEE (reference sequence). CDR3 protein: CASSLGQWKGEQYF. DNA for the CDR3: TGTGCCAGCAGCTTGGGGCAATGGAAGGGCGAGCAGTACTTC.